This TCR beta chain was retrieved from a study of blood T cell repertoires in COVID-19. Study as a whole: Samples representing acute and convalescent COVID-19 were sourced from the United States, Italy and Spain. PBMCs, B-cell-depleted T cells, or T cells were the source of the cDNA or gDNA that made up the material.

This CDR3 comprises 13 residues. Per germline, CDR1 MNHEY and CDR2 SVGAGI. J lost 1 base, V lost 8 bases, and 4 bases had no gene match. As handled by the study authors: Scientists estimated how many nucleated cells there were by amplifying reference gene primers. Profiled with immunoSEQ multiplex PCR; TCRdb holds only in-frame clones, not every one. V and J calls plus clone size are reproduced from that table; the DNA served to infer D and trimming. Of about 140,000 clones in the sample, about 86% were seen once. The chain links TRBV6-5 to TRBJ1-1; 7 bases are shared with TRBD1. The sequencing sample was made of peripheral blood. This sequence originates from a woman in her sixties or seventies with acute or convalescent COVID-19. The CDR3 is CASSRTGNTEAFF. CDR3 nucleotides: TGTGCCAGCTCACGGACAGGGAACACTGAAGCTTTCTTT.